This T cell receptor beta chain stems from a study of post-analysis software for immune sequencing data. Study outcomes and limitations: When patients were compared with controls, about five TRBV segments were more frequent, TRBV5-6, TRBV5-1 and TRBV20-1 among them. Samples from one preparation batch, clustered by F measure, grouped strongly together. The normalized Chao1 diversity of multiple sclerosis patients was significantly lower than that of controls.

This clonotype was detected only a few times. The antigen remains undetermined. Every TCR beta cDNA library bore unique molecular identifiers. T cells numbering about 1 to 10 million gave rise to roughly 550,000 cDNA molecules. TCRdb recomputed calls from the PCR reads with MiXCR, one row per CDR3 protein. Of roughly 540,000 distinct CDR3 sequences in the sample, less than 40% are singletons; the top ten hold 4.5% to 7.5%. Germline lookup yields CDR1 DFQATT and CDR2 SNEGSKA (reference sequence). Trimming cost V 6 bases and J 6 bases, with 17 bases left between them. The length of the CDR3 is 13 residues.

Source material: blood. This clonotype originated in a girl aged 2-17 years with multiple sclerosis. The chain employs TRBV20-1 and TRBJ1-1, with D possibly being TRBD1 (5 bases). This CDR3 reads CSAPDQSQAEAFF. CDR3 bases: TGCAGTGCGCCTGATCAATCACAGGCTGAAGCTTTCTTT.